This T cell receptor beta chain appears in the sequencing data of a study of shared clonotypes between healthy human individuals. Study-level findings and limits: When compared with the clonotypes that were shared by all four sorted-subset donors, the non-shared clonotypes turned out to have lower generation probabilities. Clonotype sharing among donors, it was expected, would be affected by sequencing depth.

Using immunoSEQ multiplex PCR, the repertoire was profiled, and TCRdb retains in-frame clones only, with some absent. The sample has about 1.5 million clones; nearly 99% are singletons. V dropped 2 bases and J dropped 4 bases, with 11 bases sitting between them. The CDR3 is made up of 14 amino acids. Germline lookup yields CDR1 KGHSH and CDR2 LQKENI. About this clone: Its specificity is unknown.

The chain employs TRBV18 and TRBJ1-2, with D possibly being TRBD1 (5 bases). This sequence was found in a man younger than 45 in good health. The sequenced material came from naive CD4+ T cells sorted from blood. Subset reported: CD45RA+ positively selected. CDR3 coding DNA: TGTGCCAGCTCACCAGGCAGGGAGGGCTATGGCTACACCTTC. This translates into CASSPGREGYGYTF.